This TCR beta chain was recorded in a study of radiotherapy plus CTLA-4 blockade in lung cancer. This CDR3 is 15 amino acids long. Germline values: CDR1 SGDLS, CDR2 YYNGEE. V shed 3 bases and J 1 base; nucleotides not matched to a gene: 6. Only in-frame clones appear in the TCRdb table, and some are missing; sequencing was by immunoSEQ multiplex PCR. The sample has 52,000 or so clones; around 85% are singletons. Sequences were derived from peripheral blood, sampled from a patient treated with radiotherapy plus ipilimumab. The receptor comes from a human donor with non-small cell lung cancer who had a partial response to radiotherapy plus ipilimumab. The chain combines TRBV9 with TRBJ2-7; 8 positions agree with TRBD1. CDR3 sequence: CASSEGQGRSYEQYF. The CDR3 DNA is TGTGCCAGCAGCGAAGGACAGGGTAGGTCCTACGAGCAGTACTTC. The whole variable domain, filled in from reference TRBV9 and TRBJ2-7, reads DSGVTQTPKHLITATGQRVTLRCSPRSGDLSVYWYQQSLDQGLQFLIQYYNGEERAKGNILERFSAQQFPDLHSELNLSSLELGDSALYFCASSEGQGRSYEQYFGPGTRLTVT.